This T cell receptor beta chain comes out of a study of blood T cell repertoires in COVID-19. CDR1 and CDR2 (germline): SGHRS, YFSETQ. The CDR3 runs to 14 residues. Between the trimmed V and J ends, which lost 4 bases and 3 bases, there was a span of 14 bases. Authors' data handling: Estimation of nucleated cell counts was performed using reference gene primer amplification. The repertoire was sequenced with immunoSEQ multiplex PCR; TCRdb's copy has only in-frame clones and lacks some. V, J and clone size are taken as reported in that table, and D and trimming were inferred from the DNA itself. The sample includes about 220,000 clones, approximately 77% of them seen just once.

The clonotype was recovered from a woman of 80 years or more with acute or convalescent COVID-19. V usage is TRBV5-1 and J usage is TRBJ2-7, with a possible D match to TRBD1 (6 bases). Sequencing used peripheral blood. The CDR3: CASSATGPGYEQYF. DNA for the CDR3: TGCGCCAGCAGCGCGACAGGCCCCGGCTACGAGCAGTACTTC. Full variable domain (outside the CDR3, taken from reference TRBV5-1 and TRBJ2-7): KAGVTQTPRYLIKTRGQQVTLSCSPISGHRSVSWYQQTPGQGLQFLFEYFSETQRNKGNFPGRFSGRQFSNSRSEMNVSTLELGDSALYLCASSATGPGYEQYFGPGTRLTVT.